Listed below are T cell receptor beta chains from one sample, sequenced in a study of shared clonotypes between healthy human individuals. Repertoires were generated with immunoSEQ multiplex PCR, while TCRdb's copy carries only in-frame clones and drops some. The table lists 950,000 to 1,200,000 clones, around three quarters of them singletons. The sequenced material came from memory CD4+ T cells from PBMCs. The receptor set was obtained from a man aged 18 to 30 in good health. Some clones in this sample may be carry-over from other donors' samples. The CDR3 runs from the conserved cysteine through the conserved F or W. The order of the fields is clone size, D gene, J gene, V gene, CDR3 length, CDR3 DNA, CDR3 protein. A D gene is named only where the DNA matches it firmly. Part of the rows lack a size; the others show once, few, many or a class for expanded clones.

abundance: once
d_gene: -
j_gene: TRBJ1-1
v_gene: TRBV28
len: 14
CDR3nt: TGTGCCAGCAGTTTTCAGATTCAGGTCACTGAAGCTTTCTTT
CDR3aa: CASSFQIQVTEAFF

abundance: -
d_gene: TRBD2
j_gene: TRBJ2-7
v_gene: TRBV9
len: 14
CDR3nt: TGTGCCAGCAGCTTTAGCGGGACCTCCTACGAGCAGTACTTC
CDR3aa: CASSFSGTSYEQYF

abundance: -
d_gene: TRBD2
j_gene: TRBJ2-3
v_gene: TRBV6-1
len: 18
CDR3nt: TGTGCCAGCAGTGAAAGTATTGGGACTAGCGGGAGGCAGGGTACGCAGTATTTT
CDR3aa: CASSESIGTSGRQGTQYF

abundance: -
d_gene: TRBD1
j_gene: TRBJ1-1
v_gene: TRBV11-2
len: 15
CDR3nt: TGTGCCAGCAGCTTTGCAACCCCCGGGACAGTTGATGCTTTCTTT
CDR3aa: CASSFATPGTVDAFF

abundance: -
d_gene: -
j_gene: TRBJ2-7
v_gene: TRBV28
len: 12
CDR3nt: TGTGCCAGCAGTTTGAGAGTCTACGAGCAGTACTTC
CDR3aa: CASSLRVYEQYF

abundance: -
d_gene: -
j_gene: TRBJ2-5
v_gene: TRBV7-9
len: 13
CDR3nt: TGTGCCAGCAGGGGACATTTCCGAGAGACCCAGTACTTC
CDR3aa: CASRGHFRETQYF

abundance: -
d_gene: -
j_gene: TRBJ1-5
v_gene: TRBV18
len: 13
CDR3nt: TGTGCCAGCTCACGGGACGTCGGTCAGCCCCAGCATTTT
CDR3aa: CASSRDVGQPQHF

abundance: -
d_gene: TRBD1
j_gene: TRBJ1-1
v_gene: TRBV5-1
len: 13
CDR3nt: TGCGCCAGCAGCCGACAGGGAATCGCTGAAGCTTTCTTT
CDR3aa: CASSRQGIAEAFF

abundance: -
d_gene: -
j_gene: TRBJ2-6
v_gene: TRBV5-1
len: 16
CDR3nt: TGCGCCAGCAGCGGCGGGGCGATTTCTGGGGCCAACGTCCTGACTTTC
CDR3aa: CASSGGAISGANVLTF

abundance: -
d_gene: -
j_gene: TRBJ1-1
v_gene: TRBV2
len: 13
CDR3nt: TGTGCCAGCAAGGGTCAGGTGAACACTGAAGCTTTCTTT
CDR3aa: CASKGQVNTEAFF

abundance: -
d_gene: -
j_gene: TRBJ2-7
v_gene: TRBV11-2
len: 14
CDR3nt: TGTGCCAGCAGCTTAAGCGCGGGGACCTACGAGCAGTACTTC
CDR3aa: CASSLSAGTYEQYF

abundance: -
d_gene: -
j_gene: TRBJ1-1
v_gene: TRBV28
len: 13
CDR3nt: TGTGCCAGTCAAGGGGTCGTGAACACTGAAGCTTTCTTT
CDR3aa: CASQGVVNTEAFF

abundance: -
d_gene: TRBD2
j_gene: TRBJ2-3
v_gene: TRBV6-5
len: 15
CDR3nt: TGTGCCAGCAGTCTACTAGCGGGACCCACAGATACGCAGTATTTT
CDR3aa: CASSLLAGPTDTQYF

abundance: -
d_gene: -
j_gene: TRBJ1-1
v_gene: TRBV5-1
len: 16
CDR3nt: TGCGCCAGCAGCTTGATCGGCGGGGTGGGGAACACTGAAGCTTTCTTT
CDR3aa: CASSLIGGVGNTEAFF

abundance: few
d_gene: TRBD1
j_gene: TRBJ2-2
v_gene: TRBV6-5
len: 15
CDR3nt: TGTGCCAGCAGTTACTCGGAGACAGGGATCGGGGAGCTGTTTTTT
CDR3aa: CASSYSETGIGELFF

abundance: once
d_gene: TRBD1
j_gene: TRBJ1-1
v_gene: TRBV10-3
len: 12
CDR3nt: TGTGCCACCAGGGGGGTGGACACTGAAGCTTTCTTT
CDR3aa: CATRGVDTEAFF

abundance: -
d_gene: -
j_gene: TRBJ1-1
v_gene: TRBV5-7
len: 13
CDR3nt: TGTGCCAGCAGCTTTTCTAGGAATACTGAAGCTTTCTTT
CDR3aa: CASSFSRNTEAFF

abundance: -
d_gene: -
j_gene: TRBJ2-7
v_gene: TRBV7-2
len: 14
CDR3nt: TGTGCCAGCAGCTTAGGTAGAACCCTCTACGAGCAGTACTTC
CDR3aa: CASSLGRTLYEQYF

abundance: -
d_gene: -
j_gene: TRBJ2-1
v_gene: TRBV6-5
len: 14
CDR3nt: TGTGCCAGCAGTACCGGGGACTCCTACAATGAGCAGTTCTTC
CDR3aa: CASSTGDSYNEQFF